The entry below gives a single T cell receptor (beta chain) sequence along with its context. The repertoire was sequenced with immunoSEQ multiplex PCR; TCRdb's copy has only in-frame clones and lacks some. The repertoire holds fewer than 200,000 clones, with 89% as singletons. The V end was cut by 10 bases, the J end by 1 base, with 13 bases between. The length of the CDR3 is 13 residues. CDR1 is MNHNS and CDR2 is SASEGT in the germline V gene. This sample is part of a study of cytomegalovirus exposure and HLA in healthy donors. The donors were part of the validation cohort, which consisted of over a hundred subjects and was separate from the first cohort of 666 subjects.

Sequencing used PBMCs. The receptor was derived from a woman between 18 and 29 years old in good health and CMV-seropositive. The gene calls are TRBV6-1 and TRBJ1-1; D may be TRBD1 (6 bases). CDR3 region: CATRPGENTEAFF. As DNA, the CDR3 is TGTGCCACAAGGCCAGGGGAGAACACTGAAGCTTTCTTT.